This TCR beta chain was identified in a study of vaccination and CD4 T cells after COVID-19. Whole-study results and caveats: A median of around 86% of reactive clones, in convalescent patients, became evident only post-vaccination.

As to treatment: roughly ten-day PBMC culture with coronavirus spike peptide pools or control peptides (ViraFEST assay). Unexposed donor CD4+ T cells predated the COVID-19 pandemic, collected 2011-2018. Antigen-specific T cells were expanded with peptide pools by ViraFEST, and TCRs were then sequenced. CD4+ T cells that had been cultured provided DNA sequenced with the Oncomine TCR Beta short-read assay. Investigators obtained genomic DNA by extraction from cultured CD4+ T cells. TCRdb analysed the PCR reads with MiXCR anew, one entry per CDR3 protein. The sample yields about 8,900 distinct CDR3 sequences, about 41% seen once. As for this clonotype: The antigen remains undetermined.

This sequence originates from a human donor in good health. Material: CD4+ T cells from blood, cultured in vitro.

This chain's CDR3 is CASSSGGLTNTGELFF. The CDR3 DNA sequence: TGTGCCAGTAGTTCGGGGGGCCTAACGAACACCGGGGAGCTGTTTTTT. The rearrangement uses TRBV19 and TRBJ2-2; D possibly corresponds to TRBD2 (7 bases). CDR3 size: 16 residues. V lost 5 bases to trimming and J lost 0 bases, with 13 bases between them. Per germline, CDR1 LNHDA and CDR2 SQIVND (reference sequence). The whole variable domain, remainder taken from reference TRBV19 and TRBJ2-2, is DGGITQSPKYLFRKEGQNVTLSCEQNLNHDAMYWYRQDPGQGLRLIYYSQIVNDFQKGDIAEGYSVSREKKESFPLTVTSAQKNPTAFYLCASSSGGLTNTGELFFGEGSRLTVL.